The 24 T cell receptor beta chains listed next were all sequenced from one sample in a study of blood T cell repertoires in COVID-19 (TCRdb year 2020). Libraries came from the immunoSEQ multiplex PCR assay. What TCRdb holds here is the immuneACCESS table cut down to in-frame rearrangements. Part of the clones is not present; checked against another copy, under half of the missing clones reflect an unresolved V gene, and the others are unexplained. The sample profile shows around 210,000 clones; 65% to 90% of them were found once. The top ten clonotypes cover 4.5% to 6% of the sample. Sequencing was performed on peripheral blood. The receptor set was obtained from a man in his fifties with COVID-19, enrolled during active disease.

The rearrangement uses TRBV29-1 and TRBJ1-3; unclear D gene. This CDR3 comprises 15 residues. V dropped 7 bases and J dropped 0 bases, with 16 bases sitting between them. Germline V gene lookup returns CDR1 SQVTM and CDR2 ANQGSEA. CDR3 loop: CSDLEVGSSGNTIYF. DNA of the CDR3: TGCAGCGACCTGGAGGTGGGCAGCTCTGGAAACACCATATATTTT.

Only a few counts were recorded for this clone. Written as DNA, the CDR3 is TGTGCCACCAGCGGCAGGACAGGGGCGACGGAAAAACTGTTTTTT. Translating it yields CATSGRTGATEKLFF. The chain recombines TRBV15 with TRBJ1-4, with TRBD1 identical over 9 bases. After removal of 5 bases from V and 8 bases from J, the junction contained 9 bases not matched to a gene. CDR1 LNHNV and CDR2 YYDKDF come from the germline V gene (reference sequence). The CDR3 contains 15 residues.

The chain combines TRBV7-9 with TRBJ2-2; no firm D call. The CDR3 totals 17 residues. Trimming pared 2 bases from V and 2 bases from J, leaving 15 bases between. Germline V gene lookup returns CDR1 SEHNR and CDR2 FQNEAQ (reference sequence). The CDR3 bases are TGTGCCAGCAGCTTAAAATGGGCAGAGATTAACACCGGGGAGCTGTTTTTT. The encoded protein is CASSLKWAEINTGELFF.

In DNA, the CDR3 is TGCGCCAGCAGCTTGGATGCCGGGACTCCCGGGGAGCTGTTTTTT. It encodes CASSLDAGTPGELFF. V gene TRBV5-1 combines with J gene TRBJ2-2; possibly TRBD2 for D (6 bases). V shed 0 bases and J shed 6 bases, with 12 bases lying between them. The CDR3 totals 15 residues. CDR1 SGHRS and CDR2 YFSETQ come from the germline V gene.

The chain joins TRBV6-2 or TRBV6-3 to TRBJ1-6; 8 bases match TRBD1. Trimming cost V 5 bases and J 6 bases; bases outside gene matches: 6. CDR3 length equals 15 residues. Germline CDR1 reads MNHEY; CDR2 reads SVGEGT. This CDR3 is CASSLRDRINSPLHF. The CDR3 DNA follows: TGTGCCAGCAGTCTCCGGGACAGGATTAATTCACCCCTCCACTTT.

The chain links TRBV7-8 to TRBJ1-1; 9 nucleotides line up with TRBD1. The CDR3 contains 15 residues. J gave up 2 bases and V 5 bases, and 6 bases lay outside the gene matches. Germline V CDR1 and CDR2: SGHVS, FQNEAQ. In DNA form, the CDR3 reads TGTGCCAGCAGCGGAGGGACAGGGCTAAACACTGAAGCTTTCTTT. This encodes CASSGGTGLNTEAFF. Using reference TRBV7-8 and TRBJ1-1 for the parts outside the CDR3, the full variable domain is GAGVSQSPRYKVAKRGQDVALRCDPISGHVSLFWYQQALGQGPEFLTYFQNEAQLDKSGLPSDRFFAERPEGSVSTLKIQRTQQEDSAVYLCASSGGTGLNTEAFFGQGTRLTVV.

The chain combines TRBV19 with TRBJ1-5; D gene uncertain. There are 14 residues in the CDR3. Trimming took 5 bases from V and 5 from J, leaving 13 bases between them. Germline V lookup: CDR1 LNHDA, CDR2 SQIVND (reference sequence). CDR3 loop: CASSVDYADQPQHF. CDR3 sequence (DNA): TGTGCCAGTAGTGTGGACTACGCGGATCAGCCCCAGCATTTT. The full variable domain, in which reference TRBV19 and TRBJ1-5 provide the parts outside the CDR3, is DGGITQSPKYLFRKEGQNVTLSCEQNLNHDAMYWYRQDPGQGLRLIYYSQIVNDFQKGDIAEGYSVSREKKESFPLTVTSAQKNPTAFYLCASSVDYADQPQHFGDGTRLSIL.

The CDR3: CAWSGFGTGNSEAFF. Written as DNA, the CDR3 is TGTGCCTGGAGTGGGTTCGGGACAGGGAATTCTGAAGCTTTCTTT. V gene TRBV30 combines with J gene TRBJ1-1; 9 bases align to TRBD1. The CDR3 has 15 residues. Germline values: CDR1 GTSNPN, CDR2 SVGIG (reference sequence). Unmatched junction bases numbered 9, after V lost 1 base and J lost 6 bases.

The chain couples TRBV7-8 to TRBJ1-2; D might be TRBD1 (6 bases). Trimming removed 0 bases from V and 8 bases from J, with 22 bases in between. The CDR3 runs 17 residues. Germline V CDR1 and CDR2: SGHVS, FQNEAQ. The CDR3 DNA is TGTGCCAGCAGCTTAGCATCAGGGGACCCACTTACAAGCGGCTACACCTTC. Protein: CASSLASGDPLTSGYTF.

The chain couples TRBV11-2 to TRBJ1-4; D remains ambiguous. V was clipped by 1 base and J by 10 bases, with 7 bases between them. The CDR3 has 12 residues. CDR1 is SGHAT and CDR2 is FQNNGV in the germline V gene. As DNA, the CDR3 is TGTGCCAGCAGCTTAGCTGCAGGAAAACTGTTTTTT. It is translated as CASSLAAGKLFF.

The CDR3 loop reads CASSRRGFEAFF. The CDR3 DNA reads as TGTGCCAGCAGCAGACGGGGTTTTGAAGCTTTCTTT. This sequence joins TRBV11-1 and TRBJ1-1; D is unclear. V shed 5 bases and J shed 7 bases, with 11 bases lying between them. The CDR3 loop spans 12 amino acids. Germline-derived CDR1 and CDR2 are SGHAT and FQDESV (reference sequence).

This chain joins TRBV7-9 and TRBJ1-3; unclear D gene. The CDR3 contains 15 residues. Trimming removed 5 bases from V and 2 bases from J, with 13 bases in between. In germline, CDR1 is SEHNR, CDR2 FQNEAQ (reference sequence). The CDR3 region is CASSPPWAPGNTIYF. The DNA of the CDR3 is TGTGCCAGCAGCCCGCCGTGGGCCCCTGGAAACACCATATATTTT. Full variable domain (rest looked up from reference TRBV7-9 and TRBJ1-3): DTGVSQNPRHKITKRGQNVTFRCDPISEHNRLYWYRQTLGQGPEFLTYFQNEAQLEKSRLLSDRFSAERPKGSFSTLEIQRTEQGDSAMYLCASSPPWAPGNTIYFGEGSWLTVV.

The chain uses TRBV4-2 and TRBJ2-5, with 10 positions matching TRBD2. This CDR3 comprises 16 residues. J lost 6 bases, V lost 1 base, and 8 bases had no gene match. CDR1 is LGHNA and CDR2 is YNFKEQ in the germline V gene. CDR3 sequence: CASSQVPSGGEKTQYF. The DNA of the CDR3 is TGTGCCAGCAGCCAAGTTCCTAGCGGGGGTGAAAAGACCCAGTACTTC.

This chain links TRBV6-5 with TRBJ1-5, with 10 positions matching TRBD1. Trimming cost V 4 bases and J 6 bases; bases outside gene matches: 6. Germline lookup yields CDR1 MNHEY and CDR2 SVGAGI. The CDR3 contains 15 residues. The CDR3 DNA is TGTGCCAGCAGTTCCGGGACAGGGGCGAGTCAGCCCCAGCATTTT. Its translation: CASSSGTGASQPQHF.

The CDR3 reads CASSRGLAGGPVNEQYF. CDR3 in DNA: TGCGCCAGCAGCCGAGGACTAGCGGGGGGGCCCGTGAACGAGCAGTACTTC. The V and J genes are TRBV4-1 and TRBJ2-7; 15 bases match TRBD2. Germline V gene lookup returns CDR1 MGHRA and CDR2 YSYEKL. V shed 4 bases, J shed 5 bases, and the junction held 9 bases outside the gene matches. There are 17 residues in the CDR3.

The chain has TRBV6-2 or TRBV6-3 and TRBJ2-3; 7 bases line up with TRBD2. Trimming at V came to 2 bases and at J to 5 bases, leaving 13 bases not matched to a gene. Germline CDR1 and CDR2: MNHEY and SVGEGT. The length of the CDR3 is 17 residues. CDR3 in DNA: TGTGCCAGCAGTTACCCACCGGGGAGCGGGGACGTAGATACGCAGTATTTT. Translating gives CASSYPPGSGDVDTQYF.

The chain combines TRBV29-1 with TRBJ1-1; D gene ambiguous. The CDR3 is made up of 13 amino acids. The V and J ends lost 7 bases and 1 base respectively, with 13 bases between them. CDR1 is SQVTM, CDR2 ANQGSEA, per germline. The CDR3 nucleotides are TGCAGCGCCGCGGCGGGCCCGAACACTGAAGCTTTCTTT. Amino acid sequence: CSAAAGPNTEAFF. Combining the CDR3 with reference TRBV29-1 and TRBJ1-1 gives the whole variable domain SAVISQKPSRDICQRGTSLTIQCQVDSQVTMMFWYRQQPGQSLTLIATANQGSEATYESGFVIDKFPISRPNLTFSTLTVSNMSPEDSSIYLCSAAAGPNTEAFFGQGTRLTVV.

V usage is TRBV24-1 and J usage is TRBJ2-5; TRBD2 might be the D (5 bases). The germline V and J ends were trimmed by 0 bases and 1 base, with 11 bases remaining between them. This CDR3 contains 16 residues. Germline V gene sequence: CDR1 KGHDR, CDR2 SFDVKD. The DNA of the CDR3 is TGTGCCACCAGTGATTTGCGCCCGGGAACCCAAGAGACCCAGTACTTC. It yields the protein CATSDLRPGTQETQYF.

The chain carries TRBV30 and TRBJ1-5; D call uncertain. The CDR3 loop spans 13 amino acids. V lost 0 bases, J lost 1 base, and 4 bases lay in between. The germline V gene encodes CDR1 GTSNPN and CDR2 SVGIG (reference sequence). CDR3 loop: CAWSVVSNQPQHF. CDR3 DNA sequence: TGTGCCTGGAGTGTTGTAAGCAATCAGCCCCAGCATTTT.

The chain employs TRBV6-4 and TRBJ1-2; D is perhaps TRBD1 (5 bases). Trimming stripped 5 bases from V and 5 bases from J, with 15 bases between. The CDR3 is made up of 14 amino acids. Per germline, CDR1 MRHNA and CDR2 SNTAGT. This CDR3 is CASSLDRRGYGYTF. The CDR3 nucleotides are TGTGCCAGCAGTCTCGATAGGAGGGGATATGGCTACACCTTC.

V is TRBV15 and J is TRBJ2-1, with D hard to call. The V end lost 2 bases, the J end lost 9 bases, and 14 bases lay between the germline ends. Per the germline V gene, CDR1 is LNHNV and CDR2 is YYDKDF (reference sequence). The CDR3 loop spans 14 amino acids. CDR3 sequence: CATSRPSTGVEQFF. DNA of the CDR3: TGTGCCACCAGCAGACCCTCGACTGGCGTTGAGCAGTTCTTC.

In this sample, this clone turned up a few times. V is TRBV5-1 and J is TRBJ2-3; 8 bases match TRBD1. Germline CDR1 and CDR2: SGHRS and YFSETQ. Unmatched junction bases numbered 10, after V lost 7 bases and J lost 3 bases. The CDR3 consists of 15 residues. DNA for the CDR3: TGCGCCAGCTCGCCGACAGGGGACCCGACAGATACGCAGTATTTT. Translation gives CASSPTGDPTDTQYF.

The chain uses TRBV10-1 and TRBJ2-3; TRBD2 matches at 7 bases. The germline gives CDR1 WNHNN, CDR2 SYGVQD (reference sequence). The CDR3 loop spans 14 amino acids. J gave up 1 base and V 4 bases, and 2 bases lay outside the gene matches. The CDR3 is CASSVSGGTDTQYF. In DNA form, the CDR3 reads TGCGCCAGCAGTGTAAGCGGGGGCACAGATACGCAGTATTTT.

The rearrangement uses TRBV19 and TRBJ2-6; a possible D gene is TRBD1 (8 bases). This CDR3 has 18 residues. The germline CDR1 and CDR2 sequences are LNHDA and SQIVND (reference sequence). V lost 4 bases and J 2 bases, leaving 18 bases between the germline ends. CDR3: CASSNPTGGGTGANVLTF. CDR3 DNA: TGTGCCAGTAGTAACCCAACAGGGGGAGGGACTGGGGCCAACGTCCTGACTTTC.